This entry lists 6 T cell receptor beta chains sequenced from one sample in a study of blood T cell repertoires in COVID-19. Sequencing used immunoSEQ multiplex PCR; TCRdb keeps in-frame clones, though not all of them. This table holds about 140,000 clones, 84% found once. Source material: peripheral blood. These receptors all come from a woman aged 55-70 years with acute or convalescent COVID-19.

This clone was seen only a few times. This chain connects TRBV24-1 to TRBJ2-2, with D perhaps matching TRBD2 (5 bases). The V gene lost 7 bases and the J gene lost 1 base, with 12 bases spanning the gap. The CDR3 loop spans 15 amino acids. The germline gives CDR1 KGHDR, CDR2 SFDVKD. CDR3 loop: CATRYRAGNTGELFF. The CDR3 DNA sequence: TGTGCCACCAGATATCGGGCGGGGAACACCGGGGAGCTGTTTTTT.

The chain joins TRBV28 to TRBJ1-2; D uncertain. Germline V CDR1 and CDR2: MDHEN, SYDVKM. V lost 4 bases and J 4 bases, leaving 7 bases between the germline ends. CDR3 length equals 12 residues. The CDR3 sequence: CASSSPPYGYTF. CDR3 DNA: TGTGCCAGCAGTTCCCCTCCCTATGGCTACACCTTC.

The chain couples TRBV9 to TRBJ2-2, with TRBD2 matching over 13 bases. This CDR3 has 21 residues. Germline-derived CDR1 and CDR2 are SGDLS and YYNGEE. J was trimmed by 4 bases and V by 4 bases; bases with no gene match: 19. The CDR3 loop is CASSPTGGWTSGSRGTGELFF. In DNA, the CDR3 is TGTGCCAGCAGCCCTACTGGTGGCTGGACTAGCGGGAGCCGAGGCACCGGGGAGCTGTTTTTT.

The chain links TRBV7-8 to TRBJ2-1; 10 bases agree with TRBD2. The V and J ends lost 0 bases and 4 bases, in that order; junction bases with no gene match: 18. This CDR3 has 21 residues. Germline CDR1 SGHVS, CDR2 FQNEAQ. The CDR3 loop reads CASSLAFGSSGRRESYNEQFF. Written as DNA, the CDR3 is TGTGCCAGCAGCTTAGCGTTCGGATCTAGCGGGAGAAGGGAATCGTACAATGAGCAGTTCTTC.

This sequence joins TRBV7-6 and TRBJ2-5, with D possibly TRBD2 on 6 matching bases. CDR1 and CDR2 (germline): SGHVS, FNYEAQ. The CDR3 sequence is 14 residues long. Trimming removed 8 bases from V and 1 base from J, with 14 bases in between. The CDR3 sequence: CASGALGGQETQYF. CDR3 coding DNA: TGTGCCAGCGGTGCCTTGGGGGGCCAAGAGACCCAGTACTTC.

This clone was detected a few times. This sequence joins TRBV6-6 and TRBJ2-5; tentatively, D is TRBD2 (7 bases). Trimming removed 2 bases from V and 5 bases from J, with 12 bases in between. The CDR3 sequence is 14 residues long. Germline V gene data show CDR1 as MNHNY and CDR2 as SVGAGI (reference sequence). The CDR3, as DNA: TGTGCCAGCAGTTACGCGGGGGCGGGCGAGACCCAGTACTTC. Residues: CASSYAGAGETQYF.